The following is a T cell receptor beta chain sequence with its context. From germline, CDR1 is SGHNT and CDR2 YENEEA. The CDR3 spans 13 residues. J was trimmed by 3 bases and V by 11 bases; bases with no gene match: 9. Profiled with immunoSEQ multiplex PCR; TCRdb holds only in-frame clones, not every one. The data contain approximately 300,000 clones, roughly 90% of them seen just once; the ten biggest clones take up around 0.8%. The data originate from a study of cytomegalovirus exposure and HLA in healthy donors. The source material was PBMCs. This clonotype originated in a woman under 30 in good health and CMV-seronegative. The chain carries TRBV11-3 and TRBJ1-2; TRBD1 matches 7 bases. The CDR3 sequence: CALATGKDYGYTF. CDR3 nucleotide sequence: TGTGCCCTTGCGACAGGGAAGGACTATGGCTACACCTTC.